This section outlines one TCR beta chain sequence together with its context. The antigen is not known. The validation cohort, a group of around 130 subjects, included the donors and was separate from the approximately 700-subject first cohort. The data were produced by immunoSEQ multiplex PCR, yet TCRdb's version contains in-frame clones alone and is incomplete. The profile shows about 53,000 clones, about 90% of them singletons. This CDR3 has 15 amino acids. The germline gives CDR1 LGHNT, CDR2 FRNRAP. The V and J ends lost 4 bases and 1 base respectively, with 13 bases between them. This entry belongs to a study of cytomegalovirus exposure and HLA in healthy donors. The study, taken as a whole, reports: CMV antigen specificity of three CMV-associated chains was confirmed in vitro. The classifier, whose performance was assessed in both the original and validation cohorts, reportedly diagnosed cytomegalovirus status with high specificity and sensitivity. Associated with cytomegalovirus, according to the listing, were around 160 TCR beta chains.

The clonotype was recovered from a man aged 18 to 29 in good health and CMV-seronegative. Sequenced sample: PBMCs. The J gene is TRBJ1-1, the V gene TRBV12-5; weak D call: TRBD1 (5 bases). The CDR3 DNA reads TGTGCTAGTGGTTCGCCCGACGGGGGGAACACTGAAGCTTTCTTT. As protein: CASGSPDGGNTEAFF.